This T cell receptor beta chain was identified in a study of cytomegalovirus exposure and HLA in healthy donors. This clone was seen more than once but under ten times. PCR primers comprised 60 Vbeta and 13 Jbeta primers. Method: immunoSEQ multiplex PCR; TCRdb's copy keeps in-frame clones and lacks some. The data show 84,000 or so clones, less than 85% seen once. This receptor was obtained from a human donor in good health. Sequencing was done on a sample of PBMCs.

The CDR3 nucleotides read TGTGCCAGCAGTTACGGGGTGGCGGGGGGGACCTACGAGCAGTACTTC. Protein: CASSYGVAGGTYEQYF. V gene TRBV6-5 combines with J gene TRBJ2-7; 9 bases are shared with TRBD2. The V gene end was trimmed by 2 bases and the J gene end by 2 bases; junction bases not matched to a gene: 7. This CDR3 region has 16 residues. Germline V CDR1 and CDR2: MNHEY, SVGAGI.